The 26 T cell receptor beta chains in this list originate from one sample, sequenced in a study of T cell repertoires in cytomegalovirus infection. TCRdb processed the reads anew with MiXCR; each CDR3 protein has one entry. The sample holds approximately 1,000,000 distinct CDR3 sequences; roughly 31% are singletons and the top ten take more than 12%. These receptors have no identified antigens. The sample in question was cultured CD8+ T cells from PBMCs, obtained from culture after CMV antigen stimulation. These receptors were obtained from a human donor in good health (CMV status not recorded). Some clones in this sample may be carry-over from other donors' samples.

The chain couples TRBV7-6 to TRBJ2-1; D might be TRBD2 (5 bases). V dropped 2 bases and J dropped 0 bases, with 11 bases sitting between them. The CDR3 runs to 16 residues. Germline V CDR1 and CDR2: SGHVS, FNYEAQ. The CDR3, as DNA: TGTGCCAGCAGCTTAAGGGAGCTAAGCTCCTACAATGAGCAGTTCTTC. This codes for CASSLRELSSYNEQFF.

This chain links TRBV19 with TRBJ2-3, with D maybe TRBD2 (6 bases). The CDR3 extends over 15 amino acids. Germline values: CDR1 LNHDA, CDR2 SQIVND (reference sequence). V lost 6 bases, J lost 1 base, and 14 bases lay in between. The CDR3 here is CASSTGTPGTDTQYF. CDR3 bases: TGTGCCAGTAGCACTGGGACTCCCGGCACAGATACGCAGTATTTT.

The chain has TRBV20-1 and TRBJ2-1; 9 bases line up with TRBD1. This CDR3 contains 15 residues. Germline V gene data show CDR1 as DFQATT and CDR2 as SNEGSKA (reference sequence). V was clipped by 2 bases and J by 10 bases; unmatched bases: 12. The CDR3 reads CSARNGQGNLLEQFF. The CDR3 DNA reads TGCAGTGCTAGAAATGGACAGGGGAATCTGCTGGAGCAGTTCTTC.

The chain employs TRBV13 and TRBJ1-2; D gene uncertain. In germline, CDR1 is PRHDT, CDR2 FYEKMQ (reference sequence). The CDR3 extends over 17 amino acids. The V and J ends lost 4 bases and 4 bases respectively, with 22 bases between them. In DNA form, the CDR3 reads TGTGCCAGCAGCTCTATTTCGACCGGACGGCTTGCCTATGGCTACACCTTC. Amino acid sequence: CASSSISTGRLAYGYTF.

This clonotype occurred many times. The chain joins TRBV7-2 to TRBJ2-7; TRBD1 is a possible D gene (5 bases). Between the trimmed V and J ends, which lost 2 bases and 3 bases, there was a span of 8 bases. CDR3 length: 13 residues. In germline, CDR1 is SGHTA, CDR2 FQGNSA. The chain's CDR3 is CASSLTDSYEQYF. In DNA, the CDR3 is TGTGCCAGCAGCTTAACAGACAGCTACGAGCAGTACTTC.

The CDR3 nucleotides are TGTGCCAGCAGTTTAGCCCTTGCGGGCACTGAAGCTTTCTTT. It specifies CASSLALAGTEAFF. The chain has TRBV12-3 or TRBV12-4 and TRBJ1-1; unclear D gene. There are 14 residues in the CDR3. The germline V and J ends were trimmed by 0 bases and 4 bases, with 9 bases remaining between them.

On this clonotype itself: The junction does not match germline at one end; this may be a read error. The chain couples TRBV7-9 to TRBJ1-3; D remains ambiguous. The length of the CDR3 is 12 residues. Germline values: CDR1 SEHNR, CDR2 FQNEAQ (reference sequence). The CDR3 sequence: CASTLGGNTIYF. The CDR3 DNA follows: TGTGCCAGCACCTTAGGAGGAAACACCATATATTTT.

A few counts support this clonotype. V and J are TRBV6-1 and TRBJ2-7; the match to TRBD1 covers 7 bases. The length of the CDR3 is 15 residues. Trimming at V came to 1 base and at J to 3 bases, leaving 6 bases not matched to a gene. Germline CDR1 and CDR2: MNHNS and SASEGT. The DNA of the CDR3 is TGTGCCAGCAGTGAAGAAGCCGGGACAGTCTACGAGCAGTACGTC. This encodes CASSEEAGTVYEQYV.

This clonotype was picked up a small number of times. The rearrangement joins TRBV28 to TRBJ2-5; 10 bases fit TRBD1. CDR3 length equals 16 residues. Losses at the gene ends were 2 bases for V and 5 bases for J; bases not matched to a gene: 8. The germline V gene has CDR1 MDHEN and CDR2 SYDVKM. DNA of the CDR3: TGTGCCAGCAGTTTAACGGGACAGGGGTTGTGGGAGACCCAGTACTTC. Translated: CASSLTGQGLWETQYF.

This clonotype was recorded once. The J gene is TRBJ1-1, the V gene TRBV27, with a tentative D call TRBD1 (5 bases). Germline V CDR1 and CDR2: MNHEY, SMNVEV (reference sequence). Trimming stripped 2 bases from V and 8 bases from J, with 12 bases between. This CDR3 spans 13 amino acids. CDR3: CASSLNGGWEAFF. The CDR3, as DNA: TGTGCCAGCAGTTTAAACGGGGGATGGGAAGCTTTCTTT.

This clonotype has a handful of counts. This chain joins TRBV12-3 or TRBV12-4 and TRBJ1-1; perhaps TRBD1 as D (5 bases). The CDR3 is 13 amino acids. V was clipped by 2 bases and J by 7 bases, with 11 bases between them. CDR3 in amino acids: CASSLWTTVEAFF. CDR3 nucleotide sequence: TGTGCCAGCAGTTTATGGACAACGGTTGAAGCTTTCTTT.

A few counts support this clonotype. The chain has TRBV29-1 and TRBJ2-2; 8 bases match TRBD1. Germline-derived CDR1 and CDR2 are SQVTM and ANQGSEA. V shed 0 bases and J 1 base; nucleotides not matched to a gene: 1. The length of the CDR3 is 15 residues. The CDR3 here is CSVEDGTGNTGELFF. As DNA, the CDR3 is TGCAGCGTTGAAGATGGGACAGGGAACACCGGGGAGCTGTTTTTT.

Ten or more counts support this clonotype. The chain links TRBV7-6 to TRBJ2-1; possibly TRBD2 for D (6 bases). V was trimmed by 3 bases and J by 3 bases, leaving 12 bases between them. Per the germline V gene, CDR1 is SGHVS and CDR2 is FNYEAQ. The CDR3 has 15 residues. This chain's CDR3 is CASSLSSEGYNEQFF. The DNA for the CDR3 is TGTGCCAGCAGCTTGAGCTCGGAGGGCTACAATGAGCAGTTCTTC. The full variable domain, in which reference TRBV7-6 and TRBJ2-1 provide the parts outside the CDR3, is GAGVSQSPRYKVTKRGQDVALRCDPISGHVSLYWYRQALGQGPEFLTYFNYEAQQDKSGLPNDRFSAERPEGSISTLTIQRTEQRDSAMYRCASSLSSEGYNEQFFGPGTRLTVL.

Only a few counts were recorded for this clonotype. The chain couples TRBV14 to TRBJ2-1, with unresolved D. Germline CDR1 SGHDN, CDR2 FVKESK. The CDR3 length is 14 residues. V dropped 3 bases and J dropped 3 bases, with 9 bases sitting between them. The CDR3 bases are TGTGCCAGCAGCCACGGGTGGGACTACAATGAGCAGTTCTTC. Amino acids: CASSHGWDYNEQFF.

The V call is TRBV6-6, the J call TRBJ1-1, with a tentative D call TRBD1 (5 bases). This CDR3 is 10 amino acids long. From germline, CDR1 is MNHNY and CDR2 SVGAGI (reference sequence). In DNA form, the CDR3 reads TGTGGGTCAGGGTTCACTGAAGCTTTCTTT. Translation gives CGSGFTEAFF.

This clonotype has a handful of counts. J is TRBJ1-3 and V is TRBV7-9; D gene unclear. The CDR3 extends over 16 amino acids. Germline values: CDR1 SEHNR, CDR2 FQNEAQ (reference sequence). Trimming took off 3 bases at V and 0 bases at J, with 12 bases between the two ends. The CDR3 DNA follows: TGTGCCAGCAGCTTGACCTTAGGAGGCTCTGGAAACACCATATATTTT. It specifies CASSLTLGGSGNTIYF.

This clonotype has just a few counts. CDR3 coding DNA: TGTGCCAGCAGCCAAGCGGGGATTCCCTACGAGCAGTACTTC. This codes for CASSQAGIPYEQYF. The V gene is TRBV14, the J gene TRBJ2-7, with D tentatively TRBD2 (5 bases). Trimming stripped 1 base from V and 2 bases from J, with 9 bases between. The CDR3 totals 14 residues. CDR1 and CDR2 (germline): SGHDN, FVKESK.

This clonotype occurred a few times. This sequence joins TRBV6-5 and TRBJ1-1; 7 bases agree with TRBD1. The CDR3 runs to 18 residues. The germline CDR1 and CDR2 sequences are MNHEY and SVGAGI. The trim removed 0 bases at V and 2 bases at J, leaving 12 bases unmatched. The CDR3 DNA follows: TGTGCCAGCAGTTACTCTAGATACGCCGGGACAGACAACACTGAAGCTTTCTTT. It yields the protein CASSYSRYAGTDNTEAFF.

CDR3: CASSPRTRSDTQYF. The CDR3 DNA reads as TGTGCCAGCAGCCCCCGGACTCGATCAGATACGCAGTATTTT. The chain combines TRBV7-6 with TRBJ2-3; tentative D call: TRBD2 (5 bases). This CDR3 comprises 14 residues. V was pared by 5 bases and J by 4 bases, with 13 bases between. The germline V gene encodes CDR1 SGHVS and CDR2 FNYEAQ.

This clonotype was picked up many times. The rearrangement joins TRBV10-3 to TRBJ1-4; D might be TRBD1 (6 bases). CDR3 length: 14 residues. From germline, CDR1 is ENHRY and CDR2 SYGVKD. V was trimmed by 8 bases and J by 8 bases, leaving 18 bases between them. CDR3 residues: CAIGDNLNGEKLFF. In nucleotides, the CDR3 is TGTGCCATCGGGGACAACCTCAATGGGGAAAAACTGTTTTTT.

This sequence joins TRBV7-9 and TRBJ1-2; D is ambiguous. V lost 0 bases and J lost 1, with 12 bases in between. This CDR3 is 16 amino acids long. Germline V gene sequence: CDR1 SEHNR, CDR2 FQNEAQ (reference sequence). CDR3 DNA: TGTGCCAGCAGCTTAGCGGGCCGTCCGGTTAACTATGGCTACACCTTC. It codes for CASSLAGRPVNYGYTF.

This chain links TRBV9 with TRBJ2-1; no definite D call. The CDR3 length is 18 residues. Trimming pared 4 bases from V and 0 bases from J, leaving 20 bases between. Germline V lookup: CDR1 SGDLS, CDR2 YYNGEE. The CDR3 loop reads CASSHSSLRPPSYNEQFF. The CDR3 bases are TGTGCCAGCAGCCATAGTTCCCTCCGGCCACCCTCCTACAATGAGCAGTTCTTC.

This chain joins TRBV6-6 and TRBJ2-3; TRBD2 matches 13 bases. CDR1 and CDR2 from the germline V gene are MNHNY and SVGAGI (reference sequence). The CDR3 is made up of 17 amino acids. V lost 2 bases, J lost 2 bases, and 4 bases stayed unmatched. The CDR3 DNA follows: TGTGCCAGCAGTTACGCGACTAGCGGGGGGTCCACAGATACGCAGTATTTT. Amino acids: CASSYATSGGSTDTQYF.

This clonotype was recorded at least ten times. The chain has TRBV7-3 and TRBJ1-2; unclear D gene. In germline, CDR1 is SGHTA, CDR2 FQGTGA. This CDR3 comprises 14 residues. Trimming took 5 bases from V and 2 from J, leaving 12 bases between them. The CDR3 DNA sequence: TGTGCCAGCAGCCCGGGTACCTCAAACTATGGCTACACCTTC. Translated: CASSPGTSNYGYTF.

This clonotype was seen once. V usage is TRBV7-9 and J usage is TRBJ2-5; 8 bases fit TRBD1. CDR1 SEHNR and CDR2 FQNEAQ come from the germline V gene (reference sequence). This CDR3 spans 16 amino acids. The J segment lost 2 bases and the V segment lost 4 bases, leaving 9 bases of the junction unmatched. CDR3 sequence (DNA): TGTGCCAGCAGCTCCATCAGGGGGCGGAGGCAAGAGACCCAGTACTTC. This codes for CASSSIRGRRQETQYF.

In the case of this clonotype: A read error may produce the germline difference seen at one junction end. The chain recombines TRBV7-6 with TRBJ2-7; D gene unclear. The CDR3 is 14 residues long. Germline CDR1 and CDR2: SGHVS and FNYEAQ. The CDR3 loop is CASSLTPDHSEQYF. The CDR3 nucleotides read TGTGCTAGCAGCTTAACCCCGGACCACTCGGAGCAGTACTTC.